These 26 T cell receptor beta chains were all obtained from the same sample, sequenced in a study of cytomegalovirus exposure and HLA in healthy donors. Method: immunoSEQ multiplex PCR; TCRdb's copy keeps in-frame clones and lacks some. The repertoire holds about 120,000 clones, with 88% as singletons. The sequenced sample was PBMCs. These receptors came from a man aged 18 to 29 in good health and CMV-seronegative.

V gene TRBV4-3 combines with J gene TRBJ1-2; TRBD1 matches at 7 bases. The CDR3 loop spans 15 amino acids. Germline CDR1 is LGHNA and CDR2 is YSLEER. The V segment lost 3 bases and the J segment 3 bases; nucleotides outside the gene matches: 7. The CDR3 DNA follows: TGCGCCAGCAGCCAGGGGGAGACAGGGCACTATGGCTACACCTTC. It specifies CASSQGETGHYGYTF.

V is TRBV11-2 and J is TRBJ1-2; no clear D gene. The CDR3 sequence is 12 residues long. Germline CDR1 is SGHAT and CDR2 is FQNNGV. V was trimmed by 3 bases and J by 3 bases, leaving 5 bases between them. The CDR3 loop is CASSFPDYGYTF. The CDR3 DNA reads TGTGCCAGCAGCTTCCCAGACTATGGCTACACCTTC.

The chain has TRBV5-1 and TRBJ2-3; 9 bases match TRBD2. The trim removed 4 bases at V and 2 bases at J, leaving 14 bases unmatched. The CDR3 totals 18 residues. Germline assignment: CDR1 SGHRS and CDR2 YFSETQ. CDR3 nucleotides: TGCGCCAGCAGCCCAACTAGCGGGCCAAGGGGGCCCACAGATACGCAGTATTTT. It specifies CASSPTSGPRGPTDTQYF.

V and J are TRBV7-2 and TRBJ1-4; possibly TRBD1 for D (5 bases). Germline V gene lookup returns CDR1 SGHTA and CDR2 FQGNSA. This CDR3 spans 14 amino acids. V was shortened by 5 bases and J by 4 bases, with 11 bases between the two germline ends. In nucleotides, the CDR3 is TGTGCCAGCAGCACCAGACAGAGTAATGAAAAACTGTTTTTT. Protein sequence: CASSTRQSNEKLFF.

This clone was seen more than once but under ten times. The chain uses TRBV5-5 and TRBJ1-5; TRBD1 agrees at 8 bases. With 0 bases clipped from V and 2 bases from J, the junction kept 7 bases outside the gene matches. CDR3 length: 17 amino acids. From germline, CDR1 is SGHKS and CDR2 YYEKEE (reference sequence). The CDR3 coding sequence is TGTGCCAGCAGCTTGGATTTGCCGGGACAGGGCAATCAGCCCCAGCATTTT. It yields the protein CASSLDLPGQGNQPQHF.

About this clone: The same CDR3 is also encoded by other DNA sequences in this sample. The V gene is TRBV6-5, the J gene TRBJ2-5, with TRBD1 matching 8 bases. The CDR3 is 14 amino acids. The J segment lost 5 bases and the V segment lost 6 bases, leaving 8 bases of the junction unmatched. Germline-derived CDR1 and CDR2 are MNHEY and SVGAGI. CDR3 sequence reads: CASSPTGGRETQYF. DNA for the CDR3: TGTGCCAGCAGCCCCACAGGGGGACGGGAGACCCAGTACTTC.

The gene calls are TRBV5-1 and TRBJ2-1; 7 bases match TRBD1. V gave up 4 bases and J gave up 5 bases; unmatched junction bases: 12. Germline V CDR1 and CDR2: SGHRS, YFSETQ. The CDR3 runs 16 residues. The CDR3 is CASSTSTGTANNEQFF. The DNA for the CDR3 is TGCGCCAGCAGCACCTCTACCGGGACAGCCAACAATGAGCAGTTCTTC.

The chain has TRBV28 and TRBJ1-3; TRBD1 matches at 7 bases. J was trimmed by 2 bases and V by 5 bases; bases with no gene match: 6. The germline V gene encodes CDR1 MDHEN and CDR2 SYDVKM. This CDR3 is built from 15 residues. For the CDR3, the DNA is TGTGCCAGCAGTCTCCCGACAGGGACTGGAAACACCATATATTTT. Protein product: CASSLPTGTGNTIYF.

The J gene is TRBJ1-1, the V gene TRBV28; D call uncertain. CDR1 and CDR2 from the germline V gene are MDHEN and SYDVKM. This CDR3 is built from 13 residues. The V gene lost 4 bases and the J gene lost 4 bases, with 10 bases spanning the gap. Written as DNA, the CDR3 is TGTGCCAGCAGTTCCCCAGTACCCACTGAAGCTTTCTTT. It is translated as CASSSPVPTEAFF.

The J gene is TRBJ1-2, the V gene TRBV14; TRBD1 is a possible D gene (5 bases). The V gene lost 2 bases and the J gene lost 7 bases, with 17 bases spanning the gap. The CDR3 extends over 15 amino acids. Germline CDR1 reads SGHDN; CDR2 reads FVKESK. In nucleotides, the CDR3 is TGTGCCAGCAGCCAACTTGGGGCAGGGTACGGTGGCTACACCTTC. This translates into CASSQLGAGYGGYTF.

The chain combines TRBV13 with TRBJ2-2; TRBD2 aligns across 8 bases. The CDR3 sequence is 16 residues long. V gave up 1 base and J gave up 5 bases; unmatched junction bases: 6. From germline, CDR1 is PRHDT and CDR2 FYEKMQ (reference sequence). This chain's CDR3 is CASSLDGTSSTGELFF. CDR3 in DNA: TGTGCCAGCAGCTTAGACGGGACTAGTAGTACCGGGGAGCTGTTTTTT.

This clone occurred once. Written as DNA, the CDR3 is TGTGCCAGCAGTCCCCCCGACAGGGGGTCCTATGGCTACACCTTC. As protein: CASSPPDRGSYGYTF. This sequence joins TRBV28 and TRBJ1-2, with 9 bases matching TRBD1. The V gene end was trimmed by 5 bases and the J gene end by 4 bases; junction bases not matched to a gene: 8. Germline loops: CDR1 MDHEN, CDR2 SYDVKM. The CDR3 length is 15 residues.

This chain uses TRBV5-1 with TRBJ2-7; 9 bases are shared with TRBD2. Germline V gene sequence: CDR1 SGHRS, CDR2 YFSETQ. There are 15 residues in the CDR3. After removal of 0 bases from V and 0 bases from J, the junction contained 1 base not matched to a gene. The CDR3: CASSLEGLASYEQYF. The CDR3 DNA sequence: TGCGCCAGCAGCTTGGAGGGACTAGCCTCCTACGAGCAGTACTTC.

The rearrangement links TRBV11-2 to TRBJ2-7; TRBD2 matches 9 bases. Looked up from germline, CDR1 is SGHAT and CDR2 is FQNNGV. The CDR3 runs to 13 residues. In nucleotides, the CDR3 is TGTGCAAGCGGGCGGGAGGGCCAGGGCGAGCAGTACTTC. It encodes CASGREGQGEQYF.

The chain employs TRBV7-9 and TRBJ1-1; no clear D gene. V was clipped by 0 bases and J by 4 bases, with 6 bases between them. This CDR3 is built from 13 residues. Germline V CDR1 and CDR2: SEHNR, FQNEAQ (reference sequence). Written as DNA, the CDR3 is TGTGCCAGCAGCTTAGCACAAGTCACTGAAGCTTTCTTT. Amino acids: CASSLAQVTEAFF.

The chain uses TRBV11-3 and TRBJ2-3, with D perhaps TRBD2 (5 bases). The CDR3 totals 15 residues. V was trimmed by 5 bases and J by 2 bases, leaving 14 bases between them. Germline loops: CDR1 SGHNT, CDR2 YENEEA. This chain's CDR3 is CASSRTGLFTDTQYF. CDR3 in DNA: TGTGCCAGCAGCCGCACGGGATTATTCACAGATACGCAGTATTTT.

In this sample, this clone turned up a few times. The chain links TRBV6-5 to TRBJ2-7; possibly TRBD2 for D (5 bases). This CDR3 comprises 13 residues. From germline, CDR1 is MNHEY and CDR2 SVGAGI. Trimming removed 10 bases from V and 2 bases from J, with 15 bases in between. The CDR3 region is CATTRRGPYEQYF. Here the CDR3 DNA reads TGTGCCACCACGCGGAGAGGGCCCTACGAGCAGTACTTC.

The gene calls are TRBV19 and TRBJ1-2; TRBD1 matches at 7 bases. Germline lookup yields CDR1 LNHDA and CDR2 SQIVND (reference sequence). The ends lost 4 bases at V and 3 bases at J; junction bases unmatched: 8. The CDR3 covers 15 residues. CDR3 in DNA: TGTGCCAGTAGTAGGAGGACAGGTGAATACTATGGCTACACCTTC. Its translation is CASSRRTGEYYGYTF.

This chain joins TRBV28 and TRBJ1-2, with D tentatively TRBD1 (5 bases). The V end lost 10 bases, the J end lost 3 bases, and 15 bases lay between the germline ends. This CDR3 spans 13 amino acids. The germline V gene encodes CDR1 MDHEN and CDR2 SYDVKM. The DNA of the CDR3 is TGTGCCACAACAAGACAGTTCGACTATGGCTACACCTTC. Its translation is CATTRQFDYGYTF.

The rearrangement joins TRBV5-1 to TRBJ1-3; D perhaps matches TRBD1 (6 bases). V lost 0 bases and J 3 bases, leaving 13 bases between the germline ends. Germline V lookup: CDR1 SGHRS, CDR2 YFSETQ. CDR3 length equals 16 residues. CDR3: CASSLAGGANGNTIYF. CDR3 sequence (DNA): TGCGCCAGCAGCTTGGCGGGGGGCGCGAATGGAAACACCATATATTTT.

The chain combines TRBV30 with TRBJ2-3; 10 positions match TRBD2. V shed 0 bases, J shed 1 base, and the junction held 1 base outside the gene matches. CDR1 GTSNPN and CDR2 SVGIG come from the germline V gene (reference sequence). The CDR3 runs to 15 residues. CDR3 residues: CAWSVGLAGTDTQYF. Written as DNA, the CDR3 is TGTGCCTGGAGTGTAGGACTAGCGGGCACAGATACGCAGTATTTT.

This sequence joins TRBV30 and TRBJ1-5; no firm D call. Germline V gene data show CDR1 as GTSNPN and CDR2 as SVGIG (reference sequence). V was clipped by 2 bases and J by 9 bases, with 8 bases between them. This CDR3 region has 11 residues. CDR3 sequence (DNA): TGTGCCTGGAGTTTGGCGGGGCCCCAGCATTTT. Residues: CAWSLAGPQHF.

The chain is built from TRBV25-1 and TRBJ2-2; D unclear. The germline V and J ends were trimmed by 2 bases and 3 bases, with 10 bases remaining between them. From germline, CDR1 is MGHDK and CDR2 SYGVNS. The CDR3 is 15 amino acids. The CDR3 nucleotides read TGTGCCAGCAGTGAAGGCAGGCTTGACACCGGGGAGCTGTTTTTT. Protein product: CASSEGRLDTGELFF. Using reference TRBV25-1 and TRBJ2-2 for the parts outside the CDR3, the full variable domain is EADIYQTPRYLVIGTGKKITLECSQTMGHDKMYWYQQDPGMELHLIHYSYGVNSTEKGDLSSESTVSRIRTEHFPLTLESARPSHTSQYLCASSEGRLDTGELFFGEGSRLTVL.

The chain combines TRBV4-1 with TRBJ1-5; tentative D call: TRBD1 (5 bases). This CDR3 has 16 amino acids. In germline, CDR1 is MGHRA, CDR2 YSYEKL. V lost 6 bases and J 5 bases, leaving 20 bases between the germline ends. The CDR3 loop is CASRHEAGIGDQPQHF. The CDR3 coding sequence is TGCGCCAGCAGACACGAGGCAGGGATTGGAGATCAGCCCCAGCATTTT.

The genes are TRBV30 and TRBJ2-2, with 7 nucleotides matching TRBD1. The CDR3 covers 15 residues. The V segment lost 2 bases and the J segment 2 bases; nucleotides outside the gene matches: 5. Germline V gene sequence: CDR1 GTSNPN, CDR2 SVGIG (reference sequence). The CDR3 protein is CAWSLGTDNTGELFF. In DNA form, the CDR3 reads TGTGCCTGGAGTCTTGGGACAGATAACACCGGGGAGCTGTTTTTT.

This chain links TRBV7-8 with TRBJ2-2; 7 nucleotides align to TRBD1. The germline V gene has CDR1 SGHVS and CDR2 FQNEAQ. The CDR3 loop spans 16 amino acids. With 5 bases clipped from V and 2 bases from J, the junction kept 8 bases outside the gene matches. CDR3 loop: CASSVSRGFNTGELFF. CDR3 DNA sequence: TGTGCCAGCAGCGTATCCAGGGGGTTTAACACCGGGGAGCTGTTTTTT.